This paragraph covers one TCR beta chain sequence. Per germline, CDR1 MGHDK and CDR2 SYGVNS. The V end lost 4 bases, the J end lost 3 bases, and 13 bases lay between the germline ends. The CDR3 contains 15 residues. This record comes from a study of CD8 T cells in Susac syndrome. RNA totalling about 0.5 to 1 ug underwent reverse transcription with random hexamers. TCRdb called the immunoSEQ multiplex PCR reads again in MiXCR, with one record for every CDR3 protein. Of hundreds of thousands of distinct CDR3 sequences listed, roughly 94% are singletons. TCR beta sequencing was performed on blood CD8+ and CD4+ T cells.

This receptor was obtained from a human donor with multiple sclerosis. The J gene is TRBJ2-1, the V gene TRBV25-1; possible D gene TRBD2, 6 bases. Sequencing used CD4+ T cells from PBMCs. DNA for the CDR3: TGTGCCAGCAGTGGGAGGACGGGAGACTACAATGAGCAGTTCTTC. Amino acid sequence: CASSGRTGDYNEQFF.